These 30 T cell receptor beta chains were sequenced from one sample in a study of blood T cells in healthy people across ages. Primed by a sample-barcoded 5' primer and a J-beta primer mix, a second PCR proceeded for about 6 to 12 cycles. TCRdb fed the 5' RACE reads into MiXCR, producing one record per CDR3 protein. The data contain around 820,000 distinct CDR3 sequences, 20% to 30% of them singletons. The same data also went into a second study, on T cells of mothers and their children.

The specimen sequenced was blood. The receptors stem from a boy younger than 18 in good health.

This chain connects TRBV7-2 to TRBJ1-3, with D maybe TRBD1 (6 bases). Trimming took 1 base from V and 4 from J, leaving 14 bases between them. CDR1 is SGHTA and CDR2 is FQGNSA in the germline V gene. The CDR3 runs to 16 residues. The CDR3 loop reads CASSLDQGLYGNTIYF. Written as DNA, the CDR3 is TGTGCCAGCAGCTTAGATCAGGGGCTGTACGGAAACACCATATATTTT.

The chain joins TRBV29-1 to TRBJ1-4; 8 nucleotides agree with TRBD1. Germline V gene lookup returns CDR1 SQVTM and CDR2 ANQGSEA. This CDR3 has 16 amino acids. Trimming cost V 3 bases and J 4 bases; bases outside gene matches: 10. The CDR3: CSVDEGAGGFNEKLFF. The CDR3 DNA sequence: TGCAGCGTTGATGAAGGGGCAGGGGGCTTTAATGAAAAACTGTTTTTT.

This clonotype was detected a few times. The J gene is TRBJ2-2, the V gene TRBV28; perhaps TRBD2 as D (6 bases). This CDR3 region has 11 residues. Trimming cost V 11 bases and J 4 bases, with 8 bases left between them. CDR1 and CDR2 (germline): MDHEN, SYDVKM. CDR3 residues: CAARGTGELFF. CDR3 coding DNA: TGTGCCGCGCGGGGCACCGGGGAGCTGTTTTTT.

This CDR3 reads CASSSQVTIQYF. The CDR3 nucleotides read TGTGCCAGCAGCTCACAGGTTACCATTCAGTACTTC. The chain couples TRBV5-6 to TRBJ2-4, with D possibly matching TRBD1 (5 bases). Per germline, CDR1 SGHDT and CDR2 YYEEEE. Trimming took 3 bases from V and 9 from J, leaving 10 bases between them. This CDR3 spans 12 amino acids.

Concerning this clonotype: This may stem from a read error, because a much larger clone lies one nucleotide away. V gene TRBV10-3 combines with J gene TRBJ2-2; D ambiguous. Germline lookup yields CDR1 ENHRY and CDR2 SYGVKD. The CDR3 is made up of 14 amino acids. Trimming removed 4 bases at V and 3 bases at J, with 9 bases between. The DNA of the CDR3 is TGTGCCATCAGTGTGGGATGGGACACCGGGGAGCTGTTTTTT. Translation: CAISVGWDTGELFF.

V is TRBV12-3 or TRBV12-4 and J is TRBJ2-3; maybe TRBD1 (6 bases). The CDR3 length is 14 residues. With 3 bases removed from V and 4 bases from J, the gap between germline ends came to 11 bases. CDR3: CASSLLQGADTQYF. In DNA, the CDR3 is TGTGCCAGCAGTTTGTTACAGGGCGCAGATACGCAGTATTTT.

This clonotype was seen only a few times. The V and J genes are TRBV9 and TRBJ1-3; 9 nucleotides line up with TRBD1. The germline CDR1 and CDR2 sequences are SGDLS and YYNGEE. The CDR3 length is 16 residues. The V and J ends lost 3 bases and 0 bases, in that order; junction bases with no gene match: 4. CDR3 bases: TGTGCCAGCAGCGGTGGACAGGGGACCTCTGGAAACACCATATATTTT. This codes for CASSGGQGTSGNTIYF.

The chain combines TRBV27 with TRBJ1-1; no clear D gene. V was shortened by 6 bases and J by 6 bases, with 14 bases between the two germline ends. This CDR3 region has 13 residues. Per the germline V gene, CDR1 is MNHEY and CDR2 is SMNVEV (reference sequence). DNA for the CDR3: TGTGCCAGCAGCCCGGAAAGGCGCGCTGAAGCTTTCTTT. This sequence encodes CASSPERRAEAFF.

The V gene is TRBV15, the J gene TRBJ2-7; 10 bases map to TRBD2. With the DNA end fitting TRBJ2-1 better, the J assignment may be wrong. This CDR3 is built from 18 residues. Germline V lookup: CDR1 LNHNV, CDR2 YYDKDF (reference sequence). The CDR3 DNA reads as TGTGCCACCAGCAGAACTAGCGGGACAGCCACTATTACAAGTGAGCAGTTCTTC. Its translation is CATSRTSGTATITSEQFF.

CDR3 protein: CASSLDPAGGQLYNEQFF. The DNA of the CDR3 is TGTGCCAGCAGCTTAGATCCGGCGGGGGGGCAACTCTACAATGAGCAGTTCTTC. The rearrangement links TRBV7-2 to TRBJ2-1, with 9 bases lining up with TRBD2. From germline, CDR1 is SGHTA and CDR2 FQGNSA. This CDR3 spans 18 amino acids. V lost 1 base to trimming and J lost 3 bases; unmatched junction nucleotides: 10.

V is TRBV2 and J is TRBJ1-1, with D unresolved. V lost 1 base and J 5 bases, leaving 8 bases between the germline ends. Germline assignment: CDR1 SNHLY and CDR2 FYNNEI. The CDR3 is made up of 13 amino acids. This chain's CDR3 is CASSEDPRTEAFF. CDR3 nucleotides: TGTGCCAGCAGTGAAGATCCCAGGACTGAAGCTTTCTTT.

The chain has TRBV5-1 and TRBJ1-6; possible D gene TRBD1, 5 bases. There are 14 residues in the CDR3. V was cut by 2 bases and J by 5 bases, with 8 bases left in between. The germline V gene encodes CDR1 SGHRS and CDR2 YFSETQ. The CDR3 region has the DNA TGCGCCAGCAGCTTTGCGACAGATAATTCACCCCTCCACTTT. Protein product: CASSFATDNSPLHF.

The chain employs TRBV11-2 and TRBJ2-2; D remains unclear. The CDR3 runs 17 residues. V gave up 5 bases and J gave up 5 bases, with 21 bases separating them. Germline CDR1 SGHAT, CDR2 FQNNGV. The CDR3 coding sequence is TGTGCCAGCAGCAAACCTCTGGGATCTTTGGGGACCGGGGAGCTGTTTTTT. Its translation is CASSKPLGSLGTGELFF. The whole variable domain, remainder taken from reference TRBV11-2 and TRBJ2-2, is EAGVAQSPRYKIIEKRQSVAFWCNPISGHATLYWYQQILGQGPKLLIQFQNNGVVDDSQLPKDRFSAERLKGVDSTLKIQPAKLEDSAVYLCASSKPLGSLGTGELFFGEGSRLTVL.

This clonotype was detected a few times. CDR3 protein: CASFHLWGLLAGNEQFF. The CDR3 DNA reads as TGTGCCAGCTTTCACCTTTGGGGCCTGCTAGCTGGGAATGAGCAGTTCTTC. The chain combines TRBV12-3 or TRBV12-4 with TRBJ2-1; possibly TRBD1 or TRBD2 for D (5 bases each). The CDR3 runs 17 residues. The ends were cut back, 8 bases at V and 7 bases at J, with 27 bases in the middle.

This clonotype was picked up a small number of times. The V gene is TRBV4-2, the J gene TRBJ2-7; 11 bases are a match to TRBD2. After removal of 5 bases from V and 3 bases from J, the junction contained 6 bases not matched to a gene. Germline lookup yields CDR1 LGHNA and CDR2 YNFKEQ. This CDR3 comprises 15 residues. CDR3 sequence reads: CASSSTTSGNYEQYF. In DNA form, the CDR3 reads TGTGCCAGCAGCTCTACGACTAGCGGGAACTACGAGCAGTACTTC.

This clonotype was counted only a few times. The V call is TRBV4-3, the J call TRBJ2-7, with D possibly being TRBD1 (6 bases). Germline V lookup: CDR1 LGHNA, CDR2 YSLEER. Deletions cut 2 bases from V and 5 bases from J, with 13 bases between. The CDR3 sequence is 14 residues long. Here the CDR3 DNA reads TGCGCCAGCAGCCAACAGGCAGGGGTTGACGAGCAGTACTTC. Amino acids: CASSQQAGVDEQYF.

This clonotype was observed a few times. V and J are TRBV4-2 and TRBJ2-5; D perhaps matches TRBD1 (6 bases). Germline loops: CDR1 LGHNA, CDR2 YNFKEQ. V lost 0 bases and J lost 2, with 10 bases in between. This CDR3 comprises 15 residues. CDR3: CASSQDPTGQETQYF. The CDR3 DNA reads TGTGCCAGCAGCCAAGATCCCACAGGGCAAGAGACCCAGTACTTC.

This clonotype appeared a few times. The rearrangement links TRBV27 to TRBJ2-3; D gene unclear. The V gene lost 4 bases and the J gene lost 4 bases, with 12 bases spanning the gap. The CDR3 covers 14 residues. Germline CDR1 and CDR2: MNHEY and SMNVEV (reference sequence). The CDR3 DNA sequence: TGTGCCAGCAGTTCATTAGATGCCCCAGATACGCAGTATTTT. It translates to CASSSLDAPDTQYF.

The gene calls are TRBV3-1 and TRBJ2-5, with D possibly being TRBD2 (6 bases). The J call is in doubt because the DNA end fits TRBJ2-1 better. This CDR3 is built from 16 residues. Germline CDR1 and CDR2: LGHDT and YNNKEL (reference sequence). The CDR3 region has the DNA TGTGCCAGCAGCCAAGAACTTCGTCGGGGGAGCAATGAGCAGTTCTTC. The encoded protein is CASSQELRRGSNEQFF.

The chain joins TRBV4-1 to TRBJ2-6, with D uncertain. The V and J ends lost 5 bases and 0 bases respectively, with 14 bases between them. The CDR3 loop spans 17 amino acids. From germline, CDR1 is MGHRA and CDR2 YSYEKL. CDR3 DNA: TGCGCCAGCAGCTACGAGGTTTGGTTCTCTGGGGCCAACGTCCTGACTTTC. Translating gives CASSYEVWFSGANVLTF.

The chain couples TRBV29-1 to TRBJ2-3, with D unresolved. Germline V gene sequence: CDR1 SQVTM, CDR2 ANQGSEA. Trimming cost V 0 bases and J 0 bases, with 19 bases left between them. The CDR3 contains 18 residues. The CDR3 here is CSVEDPNSMVPSTDTQYF. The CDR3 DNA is TGCAGCGTTGAAGACCCAAATAGTATGGTCCCTAGCACAGATACGCAGTATTTT.

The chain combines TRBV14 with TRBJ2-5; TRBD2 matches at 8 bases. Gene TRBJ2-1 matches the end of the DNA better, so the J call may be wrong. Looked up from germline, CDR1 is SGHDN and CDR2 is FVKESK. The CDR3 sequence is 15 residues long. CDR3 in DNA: TGTGCCAGCAGCCAAGATCGGGGGGGATACGGTGAGCAGTTCTTC. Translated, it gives CASSQDRGGYGEQFF.

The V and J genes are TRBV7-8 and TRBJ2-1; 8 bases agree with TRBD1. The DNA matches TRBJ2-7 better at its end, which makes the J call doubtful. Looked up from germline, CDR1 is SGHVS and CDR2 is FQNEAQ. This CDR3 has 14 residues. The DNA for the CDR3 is TGTGCCAGCACCCCTCCAGGGGGCGTGGACGAGCAGTACTTC. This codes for CASTPPGGVDEQYF.

CDR3: CSVQRLAGGYEQYF. The CDR3 coding sequence is TGCAGCGTTCAAAGACTAGCGGGAGGCTACGAGCAGTACTTC. The chain combines TRBV29-1 with TRBJ2-7; 13 bases line up with TRBD2. The junction had 4 bases not matched to a gene; V was cut back by 5 bases and J by 3 bases. The CDR3 totals 14 residues. Looked up from germline, CDR1 is SQVTM and CDR2 is ANQGSEA.

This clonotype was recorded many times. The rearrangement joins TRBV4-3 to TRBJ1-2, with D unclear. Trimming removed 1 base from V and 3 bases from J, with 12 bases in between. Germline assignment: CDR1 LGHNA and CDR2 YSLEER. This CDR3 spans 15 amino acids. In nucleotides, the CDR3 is TGCGCCAGCAGCCAAGTTCGCTCAGGAGACTATGGCTACACCTTC. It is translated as CASSQVRSGDYGYTF.

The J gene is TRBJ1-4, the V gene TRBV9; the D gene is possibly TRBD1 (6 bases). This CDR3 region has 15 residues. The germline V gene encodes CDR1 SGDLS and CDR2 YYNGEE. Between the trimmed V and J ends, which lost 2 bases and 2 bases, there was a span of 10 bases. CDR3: CASSVTGTTNEKLFF. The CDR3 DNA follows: TGTGCCAGCAGCGTCACAGGGACCACTAATGAAAAACTGTTTTTT.

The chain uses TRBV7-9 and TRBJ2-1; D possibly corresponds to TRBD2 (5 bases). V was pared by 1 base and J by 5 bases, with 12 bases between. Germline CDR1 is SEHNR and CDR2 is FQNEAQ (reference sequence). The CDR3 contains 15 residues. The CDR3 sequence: CASSLETGSNNEQFF. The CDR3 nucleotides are TGTGCCAGCAGCTTAGAGACGGGATCTAACAATGAGCAGTTCTTC.

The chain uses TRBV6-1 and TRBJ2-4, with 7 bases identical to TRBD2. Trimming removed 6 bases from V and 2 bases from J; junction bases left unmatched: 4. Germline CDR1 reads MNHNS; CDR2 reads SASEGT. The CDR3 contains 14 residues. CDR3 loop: CASSTGGSKNIQYF. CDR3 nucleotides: TGTGCCAGCAGCACCGGGGGGTCCAAAAACATTCAGTACTTC.

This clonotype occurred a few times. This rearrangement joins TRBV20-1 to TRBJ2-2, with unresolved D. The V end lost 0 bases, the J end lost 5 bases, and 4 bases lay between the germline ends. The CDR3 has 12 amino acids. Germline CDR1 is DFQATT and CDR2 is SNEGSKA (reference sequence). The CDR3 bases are TGCAGTGCTAGAGATCTTACCGGGGAGCTGTTTTTT. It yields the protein CSARDLTGELFF.

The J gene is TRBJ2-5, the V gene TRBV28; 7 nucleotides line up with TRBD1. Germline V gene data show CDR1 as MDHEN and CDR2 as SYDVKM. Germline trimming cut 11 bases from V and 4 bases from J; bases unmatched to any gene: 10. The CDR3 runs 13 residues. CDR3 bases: TGTGCCGCCTATACCGACAGGGCAGAGACCCAGTACTTC. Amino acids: CAAYTDRAETQYF.